Listed below are T cell receptor beta chains from one sample, sequenced in a study of blood T cell repertoires in COVID-19. Clones were read by immunoSEQ multiplex PCR, and TCRdb kept only the in-frame ones, dropping some. The sample contains under 200,000 clones, roughly nine tenths of which appear only once. Sequenced: peripheral blood. All receptors come from a man between 65 and 79 years old with acute or convalescent COVID-19. Each CDR3 is given with its conserved first and last residue. The order of the fields is D gene, J gene, V gene, CDR3 protein. The D gene is left open where the match is weak.

d_gene: TRBD1
j_gene: TRBJ1-2
v_gene: TRBV9
CDR3aa: CASSPGTGWDNYGYTF

d_gene: NA
j_gene: TRBJ1-6
v_gene: TRBV6-5
CDR3aa: CASRWGGSPLHF

d_gene: TRBD2
j_gene: TRBJ2-1
v_gene: TRBV2
CDR3aa: CASSELRGGGNEQFF

d_gene: NA
j_gene: TRBJ1-6
v_gene: TRBV2
CDR3aa: CASRSRVGSSPLHF

d_gene: NA
j_gene: TRBJ1-5
v_gene: TRBV2
CDR3aa: CASSDRGNSNQPQHF

d_gene: NA
j_gene: TRBJ2-7
v_gene: TRBV5-1
CDR3aa: CASSLKLETEQYF

d_gene: TRBD2
j_gene: TRBJ2-7
v_gene: TRBV2
CDR3aa: CASRSPGLAGLSYEQYF

d_gene: NA
j_gene: TRBJ2-1
v_gene: TRBV5-1
CDR3aa: CASSLVGYNEQFF

d_gene: NA
j_gene: TRBJ2-1
v_gene: TRBV3-1/TRBV3-2
CDR3aa: CASSVTGEQFF

d_gene: TRBD1
j_gene: TRBJ1-1
v_gene: TRBV19
CDR3aa: CASSIGTVPKAFF

d_gene: TRBD2
j_gene: TRBJ2-5
v_gene: TRBV20-1
CDR3aa: CSASPFAGGEETQYF

d_gene: NA
j_gene: TRBJ1-3
v_gene: TRBV6-5
CDR3aa: CASSYGRGRNTIYF

d_gene: NA
j_gene: TRBJ1-3
v_gene: TRBV29-1
CDR3aa: CSVEINSGNTIYF

d_gene: NA
j_gene: TRBJ1-6
v_gene: TRBV2
CDR3aa: CASSEFVQTLHF

d_gene: NA
j_gene: TRBJ1-2
v_gene: TRBV10-2
CDR3aa: CASSESRLYDYGYTF

d_gene: NA
j_gene: TRBJ2-5
v_gene: TRBV5-1
CDR3aa: CASSLLSGEETQYF

d_gene: NA
j_gene: TRBJ1-2
v_gene: TRBV7-2
CDR3aa: CASSLMRQGLFF

d_gene: NA
j_gene: TRBJ2-6
v_gene: TRBV2
CDR3aa: CASSETIVLTF

d_gene: NA
j_gene: TRBJ1-1
v_gene: TRBV21-1
CDR3aa: CASSTRDLGRTEAFF

d_gene: NA
j_gene: TRBJ2-5
v_gene: TRBV2
CDR3aa: CARAGASQETQYF

d_gene: NA
j_gene: TRBJ2-3
v_gene: TRBV12-5
CDR3aa: CASGLGGGTDTQYF

d_gene: NA
j_gene: TRBJ1-2
v_gene: TRBV19
CDR3aa: CASSIKGGSNYGYTF

d_gene: NA
j_gene: TRBJ1-3
v_gene: TRBV4-1
CDR3aa: CASSQDQRPRGLGNTIYF

d_gene: NA
j_gene: TRBJ1-5
v_gene: TRBV5-6
CDR3aa: CASSAGDTYQPQHF

d_gene: TRBD2
j_gene: TRBJ2-7
v_gene: TRBV7-2
CDR3aa: CASSQKQRGWEEEQYF

d_gene: TRBD1
j_gene: TRBJ1-5
v_gene: TRBV5-1
CDR3aa: CASSFTGERDFRNQPQHF

d_gene: TRBD2
j_gene: TRBJ2-1
v_gene: TRBV4-2
CDR3aa: CASSQDNRLAVGSNEQFF

d_gene: TRBD1
j_gene: TRBJ1-5
v_gene: TRBV12-3/TRBV12-4
CDR3aa: CAIGQDYQPQHF

d_gene: NA
j_gene: TRBJ2-2
v_gene: TRBV15
CDR3aa: CATSREIAAGELFF

d_gene: TRBD1
j_gene: TRBJ2-5
v_gene: TRBV20-1
CDR3aa: CSASDRETQYF

d_gene: NA
j_gene: TRBJ2-6
v_gene: TRBV28
CDR3aa: CASSPSGANVLTF

d_gene: NA
j_gene: TRBJ2-5
v_gene: TRBV9
CDR3aa: CASSVQHGETQYF

d_gene: TRBD2
j_gene: TRBJ2-3
v_gene: TRBV29-1
CDR3aa: CSVLAGVGADTQYF

d_gene: TRBD2
j_gene: TRBJ2-3
v_gene: TRBV30
CDR3aa: CAWTGTGGASDTQYF

d_gene: NA
j_gene: TRBJ2-5
v_gene: TRBV19
CDR3aa: CASSIVGRRATQYF

d_gene: NA
j_gene: TRBJ1-3
v_gene: TRBV9
CDR3aa: CASSPGGNTIYF

d_gene: NA
j_gene: TRBJ2-5
v_gene: TRBV7-2
CDR3aa: CASSLAFYRGGETQYF

d_gene: NA
j_gene: TRBJ1-5
v_gene: TRBV5-1
CDR3aa: CASSLVAGANQPQHF

d_gene: NA
j_gene: TRBJ2-4
v_gene: TRBV7-9
CDR3aa: CASSDPTDIQYF

d_gene: NA
j_gene: TRBJ1-6
v_gene: TRBV5-4
CDR3aa: CATQPGHSSYNSPLHF

d_gene: NA
j_gene: TRBJ2-7
v_gene: TRBV25-1
CDR3aa: CASSDRVRSSDEQYF

d_gene: TRBD1
j_gene: TRBJ1-2
v_gene: TRBV29-1
CDR3aa: CSAQGQNYGYTF

d_gene: NA
j_gene: TRBJ2-7
v_gene: TRBV24-1
CDR3aa: CATSDPDTYEQYF

d_gene: TRBD1
j_gene: TRBJ1-2
v_gene: TRBV4-2
CDR3aa: CASSQATGTGAMYGYTF

d_gene: NA
j_gene: TRBJ1-6
v_gene: TRBV7-2
CDR3aa: CASSINNSPLHF

d_gene: TRBD1
j_gene: TRBJ2-7
v_gene: TRBV7-3
CDR3aa: CASSQGQGGEQYF

d_gene: NA
j_gene: TRBJ2-3
v_gene: TRBV5-1
CDR3aa: CASSIESTDTQYF

d_gene: NA
j_gene: TRBJ1-2
v_gene: TRBV9
CDR3aa: CASSVALQGSNYGYTF

d_gene: TRBD1
j_gene: TRBJ1-2
v_gene: TRBV2
CDR3aa: CASRADRAYGYTF

d_gene: NA
j_gene: TRBJ2-5
v_gene: TRBV7-2
CDR3aa: CASSSPLFGGETQYF

d_gene: NA
j_gene: TRBJ2-1
v_gene: TRBV5-4
CDR3aa: CASSLQQATREQFF

d_gene: NA
j_gene: TRBJ1-4
v_gene: TRBV5-1
CDR3aa: CASSVTLVTNEKLFF

d_gene: NA
j_gene: TRBJ1-5
v_gene: TRBV27
CDR3aa: CASSLWATNQPQHF